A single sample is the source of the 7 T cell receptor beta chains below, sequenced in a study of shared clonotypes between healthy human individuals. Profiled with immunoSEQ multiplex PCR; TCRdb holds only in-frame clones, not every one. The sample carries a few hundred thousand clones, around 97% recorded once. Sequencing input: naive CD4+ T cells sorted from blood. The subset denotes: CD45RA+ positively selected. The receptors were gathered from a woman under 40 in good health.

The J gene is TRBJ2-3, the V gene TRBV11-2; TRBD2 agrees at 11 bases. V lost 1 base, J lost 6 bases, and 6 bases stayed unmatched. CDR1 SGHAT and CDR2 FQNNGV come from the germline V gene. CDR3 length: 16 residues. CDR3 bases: TGTGCCAGCAGCTTAGCGCTGTTAGCGGGAGGGGATACGCAGTATTTT. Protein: CASSLALLAGGDTQYF. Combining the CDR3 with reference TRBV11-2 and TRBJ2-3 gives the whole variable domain EAGVAQSPRYKIIEKRQSVAFWCNPISGHATLYWYQQILGQGPKLLIQFQNNGVVDDSQLPKDRFSAERLKGVDSTLKIQPAKLEDSAVYLCASSLALLAGGDTQYFGPGTRLTVL.

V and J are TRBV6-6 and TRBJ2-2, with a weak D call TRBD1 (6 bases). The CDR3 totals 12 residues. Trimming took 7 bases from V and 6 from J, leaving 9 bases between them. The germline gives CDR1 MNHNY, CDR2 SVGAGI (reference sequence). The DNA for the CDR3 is TGTGCCAGCACCAAGGGGGCCGGGGAGCTGTTTTTT. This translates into CASTKGAGELFF.

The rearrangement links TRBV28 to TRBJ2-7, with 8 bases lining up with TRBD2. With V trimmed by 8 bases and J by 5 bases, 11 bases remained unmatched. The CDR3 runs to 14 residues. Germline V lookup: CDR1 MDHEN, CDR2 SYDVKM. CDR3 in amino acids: CASGISGRSDEQYF. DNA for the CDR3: TGTGCCAGCGGTATAAGCGGGAGAAGCGACGAGCAGTACTTC.

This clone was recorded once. The CDR3 here is CASSRQSHISGDEKLFF. CDR3 nucleotide sequence: TGTGCCAGCAGCCGACAATCCCACATATCGGGGGATGAAAAACTGTTTTTT. The chain carries TRBV11-2 and TRBJ1-4; a possible D gene is TRBD1 (5 bases). The CDR3 covers 17 residues. The V and J ends lost 5 bases and 6 bases respectively, with 22 bases between them. The germline V gene has CDR1 SGHAT and CDR2 FQNNGV.

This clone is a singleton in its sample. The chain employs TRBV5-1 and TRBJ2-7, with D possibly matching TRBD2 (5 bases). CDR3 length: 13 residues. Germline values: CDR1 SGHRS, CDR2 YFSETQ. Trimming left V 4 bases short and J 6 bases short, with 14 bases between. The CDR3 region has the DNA TGCGCCAGCAGCAAGGGTAGCGAGGGCGAGCAGTACTTC. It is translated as CASSKGSEGEQYF.

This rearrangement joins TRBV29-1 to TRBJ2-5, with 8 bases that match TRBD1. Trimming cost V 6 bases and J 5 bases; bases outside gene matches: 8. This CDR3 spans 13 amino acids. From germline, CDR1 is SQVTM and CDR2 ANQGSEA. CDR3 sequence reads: CSVLDRAGETQYF. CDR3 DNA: TGCAGCGTCCTGGACAGGGCGGGGGAGACCCAGTACTTC.

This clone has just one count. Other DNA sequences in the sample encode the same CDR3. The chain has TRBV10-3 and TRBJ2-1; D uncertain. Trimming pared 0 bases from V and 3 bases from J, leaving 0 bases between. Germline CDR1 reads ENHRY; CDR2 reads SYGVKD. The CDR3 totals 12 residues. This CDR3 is CAISESYNEQFF. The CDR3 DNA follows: TGTGCCATCAGTGAGTCCTACAATGAGCAGTTCTTC.